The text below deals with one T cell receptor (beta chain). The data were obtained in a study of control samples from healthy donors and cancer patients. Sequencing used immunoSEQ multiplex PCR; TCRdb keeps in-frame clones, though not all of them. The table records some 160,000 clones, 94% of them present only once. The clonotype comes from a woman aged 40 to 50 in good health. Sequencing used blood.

Written as DNA, the CDR3 is TGCGCCAGCAGCACGGGACAGGGTCGGAATGAAAAACTGTTTTTT. This translates into CASSTGQGRNEKLFF. The chain couples TRBV5-1 to TRBJ1-4; 9 nucleotides align to TRBD1. The ends lost 4 bases at V and 5 bases at J; junction bases unmatched: 6. The V gene's germline CDR1 is SGHRS and CDR2 YFSETQ. The CDR3 spans 15 residues.